Listed below are T cell receptor beta chains from one sample, sequenced in a study of radiation and T cells in renal cell carcinoma. Libraries were prepared by immunoSEQ multiplex PCR; TCRdb keeps only in-frame clonotypes and omits some of them. The sample carries around 78,000 clones, about 88% recorded once. The specimen was blood, collected from a patient whose treatment included radiotherapy and nephrectomy. These receptors were taken from a woman in her seventies with renal cell carcinoma. CDR3s include the opening cysteine and the closing phenylalanine or tryptophan. The D gene is left open where the match is weak. Clone size is shown for a subset of rows, as once, few, many or a class of expanded clone.

v_gene: TRBV7-7; len: 15; j_gene: TRBJ2-1; abundance: once; d_gene: TRBD2; CDR3aa: CASSLDRTSGGEQFF; CDR3nt: TGTGCTAGCAGCTTAGATAGGACTAGCGGGGGGGAGCAGTTCTTC
v_gene: TRBV9; len: 16; j_gene: TRBJ2-1; abundance: NA; d_gene: TRBD2; CDR3aa: CASSPRGGAIYNEQFF; CDR3nt: TGTGCCAGCAGCCCCCGCGGGGGGGCCATCTACAATGAGCAGTTCTTC
v_gene: TRBV7-9; len: 14; j_gene: TRBJ2-5; abundance: NA; d_gene: TRBD2; CDR3aa: CASSHSGGRETQYF; CDR3nt: TGTGCCAGCAGCCATAGCGGGGGGCGGGAGACCCAGTACTTC
v_gene: TRBV7-7; len: 13; j_gene: TRBJ2-7; abundance: NA; d_gene: NA; CDR3aa: CASSDGRSYEQYF; CDR3nt: TGTGCTAGCAGCGATGGCCGTTCCTACGAGCAGTACTTC
v_gene: TRBV19; len: 12; j_gene: TRBJ1-1; abundance: few; d_gene: NA; CDR3aa: CASWRGGTEAFF; CDR3nt: TGTGCCAGCTGGCGGGGCGGCACTGAAGCTTTCTTT
v_gene: TRBV2; len: 14; j_gene: TRBJ2-1; abundance: NA; d_gene: NA; CDR3aa: CASSEGGPYNEQFF; CDR3nt: TGTGCCAGCAGTGAAGGGGGGCCCTACAATGAGCAGTTCTTC
v_gene: TRBV6-6; len: 13; j_gene: TRBJ2-1; abundance: NA; d_gene: NA; CDR3aa: CASSAQGYNEQFF; CDR3nt: TGTGCCAGCAGTGCCCAGGGCTACAATGAGCAGTTCTTC
v_gene: TRBV5-4; len: 14; j_gene: TRBJ1-1; abundance: NA; d_gene: NA; CDR3aa: CASAQGPANTEAFF; CDR3nt: TGTGCCAGCGCGCAGGGGCCGGCGAACACTGAAGCTTTCTTT
v_gene: TRBV21-1; len: 19; j_gene: TRBJ1-4; abundance: NA; d_gene: NA; CDR3aa: CASSKGPRGLFQVNEKLFF; CDR3nt: TGTGCCAGCAGCAAAGGGCCCAGGGGGCTGTTTCAGGTTAATGAAAAACTGTTTTTT
v_gene: TRBV5-1; len: 16; j_gene: TRBJ1-1; abundance: NA; d_gene: TRBD1; CDR3aa: CASSGGTGVMNTEAFF; CDR3nt: TGCGCCAGCAGCGGAGGGACAGGGGTAATGAACACTGAAGCTTTCTTT
v_gene: TRBV27; len: 15; j_gene: TRBJ2-4; abundance: NA; d_gene: NA; CDR3aa: CASSLGALAKNIQYF; CDR3nt: TGTGCCAGCAGTTTAGGCGCCTTAGCCAAAAACATTCAGTACTTC
v_gene: TRBV7-8; len: 13; j_gene: TRBJ2-5; abundance: NA; d_gene: TRBD1; CDR3aa: CASSLDRGETQYF; CDR3nt: TGTGCCAGCAGCCTCGACAGGGGAGAGACCCAGTACTTC
v_gene: TRBV25-1; len: 13; j_gene: TRBJ1-1; abundance: few; d_gene: NA; CDR3aa: CASSVTGNTEAFF; CDR3nt: TGTGCCAGCAGTGTTACAGGGAACACTGAAGCTTTCTTT
v_gene: TRBV10-3; len: 15; j_gene: TRBJ2-5; abundance: NA; d_gene: NA; CDR3aa: CAISDPVGVQETQYF; CDR3nt: TGTGCCATCAGTGATCCCGTAGGGGTCCAAGAGACCCAGTACTTC
v_gene: TRBV14; len: 15; j_gene: TRBJ1-6; abundance: NA; d_gene: NA; CDR3aa: CASSHSSGWNSPLHF; CDR3nt: TGTGCCAGCAGCCATTCTTCGGGGTGGAATTCACCCCTCCACTTT
v_gene: TRBV19; len: 17; j_gene: TRBJ1-5; abundance: NA; d_gene: TRBD1; CDR3aa: CASSKMRGQNSNQPQHF; CDR3nt: TGTGCCAGTAGTAAGATGCGGGGACAGAATAGCAATCAGCCCCAGCATTTT
v_gene: TRBV7-9; len: 15; j_gene: TRBJ1-2; abundance: NA; d_gene: TRBD1; CDR3aa: CASSAGFGQGDGYTF; CDR3nt: TGTGCCAGCAGCGCGGGATTTGGACAGGGGGATGGCTACACCTTC
v_gene: TRBV6-5; len: 12; j_gene: TRBJ1-2; abundance: NA; d_gene: NA; CDR3aa: CASSTGNGGYTF; CDR3nt: TGTGCCAGCAGTACAGGGAATGGTGGCTACACCTTC
v_gene: TRBV7-2; len: 13; j_gene: TRBJ2-7; abundance: NA; d_gene: NA; CDR3aa: CASSLRRNYEQYF; CDR3nt: TGTGCCAGCAGCTTACGGCGGAACTACGAGCAGTACTTC
v_gene: TRBV7-9; len: 15; j_gene: TRBJ1-2; abundance: NA; d_gene: NA; CDR3aa: CASSLDGGRGGGYTF; CDR3nt: TGTGCCAGCAGCTTAGACGGGGGGCGAGGAGGTGGCTACACCTTC
v_gene: TRBV28; len: 16; j_gene: TRBJ2-5; abundance: NA; d_gene: TRBD2; CDR3aa: CASSLSGLGLQETQYF; CDR3nt: TGTGCCAGCAGTTTATCTGGACTAGGCCTCCAAGAGACCCAGTACTTC
v_gene: TRBV5-1; len: 16; j_gene: TRBJ1-2; abundance: NA; d_gene: TRBD1; CDR3aa: CASSSAGTGANYGYTF; CDR3nt: TGCGCCAGCAGCTCCGCCGGGACAGGGGCAAACTATGGCTACACCTTC
v_gene: TRBV19; len: 17; j_gene: TRBJ1-2; abundance: NA; d_gene: NA; CDR3aa: CASSLLGQPYSNYGYTF; CDR3nt: TGTGCCAGTAGTCTGCTCGGACAGCCCTATTCTAACTATGGCTACACCTTC
v_gene: TRBV7-9; len: 16; j_gene: TRBJ1-6; abundance: NA; d_gene: TRBD1; CDR3aa: CASSRFVDRDNSPLHF; CDR3nt: TGTGCCAGCAGCCGATTCGTGGACAGGGATAATTCACCCCTCCACTTT
v_gene: TRBV10-1; len: 17; j_gene: TRBJ2-7; abundance: NA; d_gene: TRBD1; CDR3aa: CATQSRDRAPRPYEQYF; CDR3nt: TGCGCCACCCAGTCCCGGGACAGGGCCCCCCGGCCCTACGAGCAGTACTTC
v_gene: TRBV4-3; len: 15; j_gene: TRBJ1-1; abundance: NA; d_gene: NA; CDR3aa: CASSQDGGRLTEAFF; CDR3nt: TGCGCCAGCAGCCAAGATGGGGGCAGACTCACTGAAGCTTTCTTT
v_gene: TRBV5-4; len: 12; j_gene: TRBJ2-1; abundance: NA; d_gene: NA; CDR3aa: CASSLETSEQFF; CDR3nt: TGTGCCAGCAGCCTTGAGACGTCCGAGCAGTTCTTC
v_gene: TRBV28; len: 12; j_gene: TRBJ2-7; abundance: NA; d_gene: NA; CDR3aa: CASSLPGEVQYF; CDR3nt: TGTGCCAGCAGTCTCCCGGGTGAGGTGCAGTACTTC
v_gene: TRBV5-6; len: 19; j_gene: TRBJ2-2; abundance: NA; d_gene: TRBD2; CDR3aa: CASSLTSGAILAGAGELFF; CDR3nt: TGTGCCAGCAGCTTGACTAGCGGGGCCATTCTCGCGGGGGCCGGGGAGCTGTTTTTT
v_gene: TRBV5-5; len: 15; j_gene: TRBJ2-7; abundance: NA; d_gene: NA; CDR3aa: CASSPGTSTSYEQYF; CDR3nt: TGTGCCAGCAGTCCCGGGACCTCTACCTCCTACGAGCAGTACTTC
v_gene: TRBV29-1; len: 15; j_gene: TRBJ1-1; abundance: NA; d_gene: NA; CDR3aa: CSVIPAGGLDTEAFF; CDR3nt: TGCAGCGTTATCCCGGCGGGGGGGCTAGACACTGAAGCTTTCTTT
v_gene: TRBV5-4; len: 13; j_gene: TRBJ2-2; abundance: NA; d_gene: NA; CDR3aa: CASSSSVGGELFF; CDR3nt: TGTGCCAGCAGCTCCTCGGTCGGCGGGGAGCTGTTTTTT
v_gene: TRBV14; len: 15; j_gene: TRBJ1-2; abundance: NA; d_gene: TRBD1; CDR3aa: CASSQVWTGECGYTF; CDR3nt: TGTGCCAGCAGCCAAGTTTGGACAGGTGAGTGTGGCTACACCTTC
v_gene: TRBV2; len: 16; j_gene: TRBJ1-3; abundance: NA; d_gene: NA; CDR3aa: CASSIRGDNSGNTIYF; CDR3nt: TGTGCCAGCAGTATCAGGGGCGACAACTCTGGAAACACCATATATTTT
v_gene: TRBV28; len: 15; j_gene: TRBJ1-2; abundance: NA; d_gene: TRBD1; CDR3aa: CASSPSTGQIYGYTF; CDR3nt: TGTGCCAGCAGTCCCTCGACGGGACAGATCTATGGCTACACCTTC
v_gene: TRBV6-6; len: 15; j_gene: TRBJ2-2; abundance: NA; d_gene: NA; CDR3aa: CATARVRQDTGELFF; CDR3nt: TGTGCCACAGCCCGCGTTCGACAGGACACCGGGGAGCTGTTTTTT
v_gene: TRBV5-1; len: 17; j_gene: TRBJ1-6; abundance: NA; d_gene: TRBD1; CDR3aa: CASSLETGGGSGSPLHF; CDR3nt: TGCGCCAGCAGCTTGGAGACAGGGGGCGGCTCGGGGTCACCCCTCCACTTT
v_gene: TRBV6-1; len: 15; j_gene: TRBJ2-1; abundance: NA; d_gene: TRBD1; CDR3aa: CASLYGGQGHNEQFF; CDR3nt: TGTGCCAGCCTATATGGGGGACAGGGGCACAATGAGCAGTTCTTC
v_gene: TRBV15; len: 14; j_gene: TRBJ2-7; abundance: NA; d_gene: TRBD1; CDR3aa: CATSPHGTAYEQYF; CDR3nt: TGTGCCACCAGCCCCCACGGGACAGCCTACGAGCAGTACTTC
v_gene: TRBV5-1; len: 15; j_gene: TRBJ1-1; abundance: NA; d_gene: NA; CDR3aa: CASSLGGLVNTEAFF; CDR3nt: TGCGCCAGCAGCTTGGGAGGATTAGTGAACACTGAAGCTTTCTTT
v_gene: TRBV9; len: 16; j_gene: TRBJ1-3; abundance: once; d_gene: TRBD1; CDR3aa: CASSPTGTVSGNTIYF; CDR3nt: TGTGCCAGCAGCCCCACCGGGACAGTCTCTGGAAACACCATATATTTT
v_gene: TRBV28; len: 14; j_gene: TRBJ2-5; abundance: NA; d_gene: TRBD1; CDR3aa: CASSLTDREETQYF; CDR3nt: TGTGCCAGCAGTCTTACGGACAGGGAAGAGACCCAGTACTTC
v_gene: TRBV11-1; len: 15; j_gene: TRBJ2-3; abundance: NA; d_gene: NA; CDR3aa: CASSLAGRSTDTQYF; CDR3nt: TGTGCCAGCAGCTTAGCGGGGAGAAGCACAGATACGCAGTATTTT
v_gene: TRBV7-2; len: 15; j_gene: TRBJ2-3; abundance: NA; d_gene: NA; CDR3aa: CASSLVVGGTDTQYF; CDR3nt: TGTGCCAGCAGCTTAGTGGTAGGGGGCACAGATACGCAGTATTTT
v_gene: TRBV6-1; len: 15; j_gene: TRBJ1-1; abundance: NA; d_gene: NA; CDR3aa: CASSSGTHGGTEAFF; CDR3nt: TGTGCCAGCAGTTCTGGGACCCACGGGGGAACTGAAGCTTTCTTT
v_gene: TRBV30; len: 12; j_gene: TRBJ1-1; abundance: NA; d_gene: NA; CDR3aa: CAWSVQRTEAFF; CDR3nt: TGTGCCTGGAGTGTACAGCGCACTGAAGCTTTCTTT
v_gene: TRBV7-8; len: 15; j_gene: TRBJ2-5; abundance: NA; d_gene: TRBD2; CDR3aa: CASSSPRDPRGAQYF; CDR3nt: TGTGCCAGCAGCTCCCCCCGGGACCCACGGGGGGCCCAGTACTTC
v_gene: TRBV28; len: 16; j_gene: TRBJ2-1; abundance: NA; d_gene: NA; CDR3aa: CASTIGWGGPGNEQFF; CDR3nt: TGTGCCAGCACCATAGGATGGGGGGGGCCCGGTAATGAGCAGTTCTTC
v_gene: TRBV5-5; len: 12; j_gene: TRBJ2-3; abundance: NA; d_gene: NA; CDR3aa: CASSLASDTQYF; CDR3nt: TGTGCCAGCAGCTTAGCATCAGATACGCAGTATTTT
v_gene: TRBV5-5; len: 15; j_gene: TRBJ2-5; abundance: NA; d_gene: NA; CDR3aa: CASSFSGTDQETQYF; CDR3nt: TGTGCCAGCAGCTTCTCTGGGACTGACCAAGAGACCCAGTACTTC
v_gene: TRBV30; len: 14; j_gene: TRBJ2-1; abundance: NA; d_gene: TRBD2; CDR3aa: CAWSLGLADNEQFF; CDR3nt: TGTGCCTGGAGTCTAGGACTAGCGGACAATGAGCAGTTCTTC
v_gene: TRBV5-4; len: 11; j_gene: TRBJ2-5; abundance: NA; d_gene: NA; CDR3aa: CASRVGETQYF; CDR3nt: TGTGCCAGCAGAGTGGGGGAGACCCAGTACTTC
v_gene: TRBV7-3; len: 13; j_gene: TRBJ2-7; abundance: NA; d_gene: NA; CDR3aa: CASSPTGYYEQYF; CDR3nt: TGTGCCAGCAGTCCGACAGGCTATTACGAGCAGTACTTC
v_gene: TRBV19; len: 14; j_gene: TRBJ1-2; abundance: NA; d_gene: TRBD1; CDR3aa: CASRSGTGVYGYTF; CDR3nt: TGTGCCAGTAGGTCCGGGACAGGGGTCTATGGCTACACCTTC
v_gene: TRBV13; len: 16; j_gene: TRBJ2-5; abundance: NA; d_gene: TRBD2; CDR3aa: CASSPRLAGSQETQYF; CDR3nt: TGTGCCAGCAGCCCACGACTAGCGGGGTCTCAAGAGACCCAGTACTTC
v_gene: TRBV18; len: 12; j_gene: TRBJ2-1; abundance: NA; d_gene: NA; CDR3aa: CASSPPGRVAFF; CDR3nt: TGTGCCAGCTCACCACCGGGCAGGGTGGCGTTCTTC